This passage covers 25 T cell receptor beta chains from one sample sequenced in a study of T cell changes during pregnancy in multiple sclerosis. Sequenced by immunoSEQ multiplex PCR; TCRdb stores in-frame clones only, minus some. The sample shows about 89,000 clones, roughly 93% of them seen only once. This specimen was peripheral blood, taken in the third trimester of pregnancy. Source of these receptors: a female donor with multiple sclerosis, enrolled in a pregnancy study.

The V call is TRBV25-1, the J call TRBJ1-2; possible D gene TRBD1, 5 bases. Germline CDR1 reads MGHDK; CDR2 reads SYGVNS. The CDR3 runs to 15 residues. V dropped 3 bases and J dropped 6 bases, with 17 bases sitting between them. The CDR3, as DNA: TGTGCCAGCAGTGACCCGTGGCAGGGTGAGGATGGCTACACCTTC. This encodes CASSDPWQGEDGYTF.

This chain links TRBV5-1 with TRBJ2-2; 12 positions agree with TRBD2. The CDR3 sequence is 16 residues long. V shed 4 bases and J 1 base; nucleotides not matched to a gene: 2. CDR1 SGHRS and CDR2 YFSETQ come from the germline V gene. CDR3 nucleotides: TGCGCCAGCAGCGGGACTAGCGGGTTGAACACCGGGGAGCTGTTTTTT. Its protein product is CASSGTSGLNTGELFF.

DNA of the CDR3: TGTGCCAGCAGTCATGGGAGTAAGGATACGCAGTATTTT. It is translated as CASSHGSKDTQYF. This chain connects TRBV27 to TRBJ2-3, with D perhaps matching TRBD2 (5 bases). V shed 5 bases and J shed 6 bases, with 12 bases lying between them. The CDR3 has 13 amino acids. Germline CDR1 and CDR2: MNHEY and SMNVEV (reference sequence).

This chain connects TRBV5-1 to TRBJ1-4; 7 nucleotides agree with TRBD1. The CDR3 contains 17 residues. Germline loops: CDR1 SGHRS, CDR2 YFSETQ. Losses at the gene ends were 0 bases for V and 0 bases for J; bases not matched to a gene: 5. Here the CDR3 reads CASSLDGTVATNEKLFF. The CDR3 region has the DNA TGCGCCAGCAGCTTGGACGGGACAGTTGCAACTAATGAAAAACTGTTTTTT.

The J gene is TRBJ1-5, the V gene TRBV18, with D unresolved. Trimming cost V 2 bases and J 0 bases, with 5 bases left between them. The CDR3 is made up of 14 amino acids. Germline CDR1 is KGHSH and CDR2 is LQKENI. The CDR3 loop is CASSPNYSNQPQHF. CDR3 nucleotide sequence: TGTGCCAGCTCACCAAACTATAGCAATCAGCCCCAGCATTTT.

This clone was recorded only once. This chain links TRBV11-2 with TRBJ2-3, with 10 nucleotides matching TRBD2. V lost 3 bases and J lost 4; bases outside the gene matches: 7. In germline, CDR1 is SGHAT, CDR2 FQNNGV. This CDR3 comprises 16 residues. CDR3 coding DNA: TGTGCCAGCAGCTTTCTAGCGGGAGAAGTTTCAGATACGCAGTATTTT. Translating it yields CASSFLAGEVSDTQYF. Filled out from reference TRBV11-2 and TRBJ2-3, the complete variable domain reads EAGVAQSPRYKIIEKRQSVAFWCNPISGHATLYWYQQILGQGPKLLIQFQNNGVVDDSQLPKDRFSAERLKGVDSTLKIQPAKLEDSAVYLCASSFLAGEVSDTQYFGPGTRLTVL.

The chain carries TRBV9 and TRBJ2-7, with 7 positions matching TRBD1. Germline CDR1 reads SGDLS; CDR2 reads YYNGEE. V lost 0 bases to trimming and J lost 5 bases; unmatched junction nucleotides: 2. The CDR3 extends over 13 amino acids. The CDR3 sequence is CASSVARGNEQYF. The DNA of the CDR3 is TGTGCCAGCAGCGTAGCCAGGGGGAACGAGCAGTACTTC.

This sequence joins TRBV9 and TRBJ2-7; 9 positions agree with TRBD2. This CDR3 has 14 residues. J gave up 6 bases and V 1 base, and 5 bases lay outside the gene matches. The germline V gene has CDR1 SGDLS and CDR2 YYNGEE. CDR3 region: CASSVSSGSAEQYF. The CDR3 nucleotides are TGTGCCAGCAGCGTAAGTAGCGGGAGTGCCGAGCAGTACTTC. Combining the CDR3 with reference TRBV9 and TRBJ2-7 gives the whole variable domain DSGVTQTPKHLITATGQRVTLRCSPRSGDLSVYWYQQSLDQGLQFLIQYYNGEERAKGNILERFSAQQFPDLHSELNLSSLELGDSALYFCASSVSSGSAEQYFGPGTRLTVT.

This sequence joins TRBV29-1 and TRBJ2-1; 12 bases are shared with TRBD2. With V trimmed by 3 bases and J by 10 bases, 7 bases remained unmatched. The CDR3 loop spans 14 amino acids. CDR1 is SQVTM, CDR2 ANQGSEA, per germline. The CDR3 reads CSVESSGRAIEQFF. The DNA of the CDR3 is TGCAGCGTTGAGTCTAGCGGGAGGGCCATAGAGCAGTTCTTC.

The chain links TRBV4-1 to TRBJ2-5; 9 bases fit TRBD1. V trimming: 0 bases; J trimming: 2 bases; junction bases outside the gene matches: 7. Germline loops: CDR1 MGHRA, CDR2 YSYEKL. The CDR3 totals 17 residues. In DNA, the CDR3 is TGCGCCAGCAGCCAAGATGCCGGGACAGGGATACAAGAGACCCAGTACTTC. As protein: CASSQDAGTGIQETQYF.

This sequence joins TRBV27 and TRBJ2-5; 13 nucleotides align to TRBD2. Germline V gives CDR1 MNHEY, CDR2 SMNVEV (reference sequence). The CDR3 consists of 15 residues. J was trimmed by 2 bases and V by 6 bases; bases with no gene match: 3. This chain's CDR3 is CASRLAGGNQETQYF. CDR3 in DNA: TGTGCCAGCAGACTAGCGGGAGGGAATCAAGAGACCCAGTACTTC.

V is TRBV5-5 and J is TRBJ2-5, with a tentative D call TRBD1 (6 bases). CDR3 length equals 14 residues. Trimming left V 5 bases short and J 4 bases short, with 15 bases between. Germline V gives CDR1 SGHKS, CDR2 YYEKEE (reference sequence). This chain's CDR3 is CASSFTQGGETQYF. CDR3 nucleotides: TGTGCCAGCAGTTTCACACAAGGGGGAGAGACCCAGTACTTC.

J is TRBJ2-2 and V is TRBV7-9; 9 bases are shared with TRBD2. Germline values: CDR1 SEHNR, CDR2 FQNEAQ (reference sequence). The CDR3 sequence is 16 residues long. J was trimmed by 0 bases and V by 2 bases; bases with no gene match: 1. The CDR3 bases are TGTGCCAGCAGCTTAATAGCGGGGGCGAACACCGGGGAGCTGTTTTTT. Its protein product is CASSLIAGANTGELFF.

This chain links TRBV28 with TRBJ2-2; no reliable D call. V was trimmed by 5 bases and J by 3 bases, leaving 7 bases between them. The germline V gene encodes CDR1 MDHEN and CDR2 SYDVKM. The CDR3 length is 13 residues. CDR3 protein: CASSPADTGELFF. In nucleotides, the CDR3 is TGTGCCAGCAGTCCCGCGGACACCGGGGAGCTGTTTTTT.

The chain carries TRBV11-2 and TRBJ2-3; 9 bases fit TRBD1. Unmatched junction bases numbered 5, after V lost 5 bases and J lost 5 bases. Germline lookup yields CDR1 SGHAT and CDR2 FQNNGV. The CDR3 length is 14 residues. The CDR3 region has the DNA TGTGCCAGCAGCCCCGGGACAGGGTTAGATACGCAGTATTTT. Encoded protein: CASSPGTGLDTQYF.

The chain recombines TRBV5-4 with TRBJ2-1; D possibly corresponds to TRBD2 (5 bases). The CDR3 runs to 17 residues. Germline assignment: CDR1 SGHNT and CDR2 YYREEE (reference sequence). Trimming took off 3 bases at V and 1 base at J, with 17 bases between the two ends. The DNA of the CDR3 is TGTGCCAGCAGCTCGACTACACTGGCGTTGTCCTACAATGAGCAGTTCTTC. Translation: CASSSTTLALSYNEQFF. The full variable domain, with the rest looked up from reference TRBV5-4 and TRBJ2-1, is ETGVTQSPTHLIKTRGQQVTLRCSSQSGHNTVSWYQQALGQGPQFIFQYYREEENGRGNFPPRFSGLQFPNYSSELNVNALELDDSALYLCASSSTTLALSYNEQFFGPGTRLTVL.

CDR3 coding DNA: TGCGCCAGCAGCCCATACGAGCAGTACTTC. Protein: CASSPYEQYF. The chain employs TRBV5-1 and TRBJ2-7; D is undetermined. The CDR3 is 10 residues long. Trimming left V 4 bases short and J 4 bases short, with 3 bases between. Germline V gene sequence: CDR1 SGHRS, CDR2 YFSETQ.

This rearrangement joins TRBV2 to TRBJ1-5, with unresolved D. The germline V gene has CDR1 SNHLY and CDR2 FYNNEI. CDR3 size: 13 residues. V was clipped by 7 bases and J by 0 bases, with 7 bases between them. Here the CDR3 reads CASNAGSNQPQHF. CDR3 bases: TGTGCCAGCAACGCGGGTAGCAATCAGCCCCAGCATTTT.

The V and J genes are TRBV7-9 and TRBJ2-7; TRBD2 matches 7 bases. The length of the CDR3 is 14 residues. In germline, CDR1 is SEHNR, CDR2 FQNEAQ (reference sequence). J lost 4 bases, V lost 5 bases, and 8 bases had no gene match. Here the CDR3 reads CASSPSGGGYEQYF. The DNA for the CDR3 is TGTGCCAGCAGCCCTAGCGGAGGCGGGTACGAGCAGTACTTC. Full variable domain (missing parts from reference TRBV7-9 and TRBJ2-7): DTGVSQNPRHKITKRGQNVTFRCDPISEHNRLYWYRQTLGQGPEFLTYFQNEAQLEKSRLLSDRFSAERPKGSFSTLEIQRTEQGDSAMYLCASSPSGGGYEQYFGPGTRLTVT.

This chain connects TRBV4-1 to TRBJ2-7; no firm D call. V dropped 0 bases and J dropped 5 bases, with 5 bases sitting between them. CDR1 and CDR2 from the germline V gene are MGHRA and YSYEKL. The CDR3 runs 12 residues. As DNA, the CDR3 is TGCGCCAGCAGCCAAGATGTAAACGAGCAGTACTTC. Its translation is CASSQDVNEQYF.

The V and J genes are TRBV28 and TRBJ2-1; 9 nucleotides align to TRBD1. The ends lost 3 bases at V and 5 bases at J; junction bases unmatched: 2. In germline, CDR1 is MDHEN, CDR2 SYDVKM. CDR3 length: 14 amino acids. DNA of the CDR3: TGTGCCAGCAGTTTCGGGGACAGGGACAATGAGCAGTTCTTC. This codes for CASSFGDRDNEQFF. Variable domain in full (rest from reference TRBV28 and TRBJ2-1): DVKVTQSSRYLVKRTGEKVFLECVQDMDHENMFWYRQDPGLGLRLIYFSYDVKMKEKGDIPEGYSVSREKKERFSLILESASTNQTSMYLCASSFGDRDNEQFFGPGTRLTVL.

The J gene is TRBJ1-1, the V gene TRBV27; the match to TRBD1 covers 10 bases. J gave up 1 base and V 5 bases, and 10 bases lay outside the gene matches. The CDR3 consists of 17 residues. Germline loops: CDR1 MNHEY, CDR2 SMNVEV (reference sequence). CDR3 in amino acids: CASSPTKRQGANTEAFF. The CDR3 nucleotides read TGTGCCAGCAGTCCTACAAAACGACAGGGGGCGAACACTGAAGCTTTCTTT.

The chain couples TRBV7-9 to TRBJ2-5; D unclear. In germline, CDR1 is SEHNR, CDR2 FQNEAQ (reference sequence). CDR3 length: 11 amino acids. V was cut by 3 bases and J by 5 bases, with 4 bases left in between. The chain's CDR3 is CASSFSETQYF. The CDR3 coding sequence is TGTGCCAGCAGCTTTTCGGAGACCCAGTACTTC.

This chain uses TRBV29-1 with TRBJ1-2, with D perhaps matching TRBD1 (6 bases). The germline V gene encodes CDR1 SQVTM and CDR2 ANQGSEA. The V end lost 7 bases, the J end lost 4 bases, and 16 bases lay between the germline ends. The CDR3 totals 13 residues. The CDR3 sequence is CSAGGGQGYGYTF. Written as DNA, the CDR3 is TGCAGCGCTGGGGGGGGGCAAGGCTATGGCTACACCTTC. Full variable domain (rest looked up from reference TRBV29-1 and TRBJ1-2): SAVISQKPSRDICQRGTSLTIQCQVDSQVTMMFWYRQQPGQSLTLIATANQGSEATYESGFVIDKFPISRPNLTFSTLTVSNMSPEDSSIYLCSAGGGQGYGYTFGSGTRLTVV.

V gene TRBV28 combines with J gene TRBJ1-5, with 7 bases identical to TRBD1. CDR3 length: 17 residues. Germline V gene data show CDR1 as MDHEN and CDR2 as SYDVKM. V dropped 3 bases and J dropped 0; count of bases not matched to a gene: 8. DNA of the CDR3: TGTGCCAGCAGTTTGGGGGGACAGTTGGATAGCAATCAGCCCCAGCATTTT. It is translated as CASSLGGQLDSNQPQHF.